This entry lists 26 T cell receptor beta chains sequenced from one sample in a study of blood T cell repertoires in COVID-19. The protocol was immunoSEQ multiplex PCR, while the TCRdb copy is restricted to in-frame clones and leaves out a portion. There are about 61,000 clones in the sample; around 77% occur only once, and about a fifth lies in the top ten. Sequenced input: peripheral blood. The origin of the receptors is a man older than 75 with active or convalescent COVID-19.

The rearrangement uses TRBV9 and TRBJ2-1; no definite D call. Deletions cut 4 bases from V and 4 bases from J, with 15 bases between. The germline V gene has CDR1 SGDLS and CDR2 YYNGEE. The CDR3 consists of 15 residues. The CDR3 region is CASSPRVAAYNEQFF. CDR3 in DNA: TGTGCCAGCAGCCCCAGAGTTGCGGCGTACAATGAGCAGTTCTTC.

The chain links TRBV9 to TRBJ2-2; 7 bases fit TRBD1. After removal of 0 bases from V and 4 bases from J, the junction contained 6 bases not matched to a gene. The CDR3 loop spans 16 amino acids. The V gene's germline CDR1 is SGDLS and CDR2 YYNGEE. The CDR3 sequence: CASSVDGTAVTGELFF. As DNA, the CDR3 is TGTGCCAGCAGCGTAGATGGGACAGCTGTCACCGGGGAGCTGTTTTTT.

Worth noting for this clone: Germline and junction disagree at one end, which may indicate a read error. The chain combines TRBV7-7 with TRBJ2-1, with 11 bases that match TRBD1. Germline assignment: CDR1 SSHAT and CDR2 FNYEAQ (reference sequence). The CDR3 is made up of 14 amino acids. The CDR3 region is CASSYGQGAYEQFF. CDR3 in DNA: TGTGCTAGCAGCTACGGACAGGGGGCATATGAGCAGTTCTTC.

The rearrangement joins TRBV7-2 to TRBJ2-2; 9 positions agree with TRBD2. Per germline, CDR1 SGHTA and CDR2 FQGNSA. This CDR3 has 15 residues. The J segment lost 6 bases and the V segment lost 6 bases, leaving 8 bases of the junction unmatched. The CDR3 bases are TGTGCCAGCAGTCCAAGCGGGGGGAGGGCCGGGGAGCTGTTTTTT. Protein sequence: CASSPSGGRAGELFF.

The chain recombines TRBV4-2 with TRBJ2-7; the match to TRBD2 covers 8 bases. CDR1 and CDR2 from the germline V gene are LGHNA and YNFKEQ. The CDR3 covers 16 residues. J gave up 6 bases and V 1 base, and 11 bases lay outside the gene matches. CDR3 in amino acids: CASSQGRGAGAGEQYF. The CDR3 region has the DNA TGTGCCAGCAGCCAAGGAAGGGGAGCGGGAGCAGGCGAGCAGTACTTC.

The rearrangement links TRBV7-8 to TRBJ1-5; the D is unclear. The CDR3 has 15 amino acids. The germline V and J ends were trimmed by 2 bases and 10 bases, with 18 bases remaining between them. Germline V gene sequence: CDR1 SGHVS, CDR2 FQNEAQ. Here the CDR3 DNA reads TGTGCCAGCAGCTTATTTGGGGAGGTGGAAGTACCCCAGCATTTT. Amino acids: CASSLFGEVEVPQHF.

The V call is TRBV6-1, the J call TRBJ2-1, with D perhaps TRBD1 (5 bases). Germline V gene sequence: CDR1 MNHNS, CDR2 SASEGT. V was shortened by 1 base and J by 1 base, with 8 bases between the two germline ends. CDR3 length: 15 amino acids. Here the CDR3 DNA reads TGTGCCAGCAGTGAAGGACAGATGTCCTACAATGAGCAGTTCTTC. It specifies CASSEGQMSYNEQFF.

There are a few counts of this clone. V usage is TRBV5-4 and J usage is TRBJ1-6; D is uncertain. CDR3 length: 14 residues. CDR1 and CDR2 (germline): SGHNT, YYREEE (reference sequence). Trimming removed 1 base at V and 7 bases at J, with 9 bases between. CDR3 nucleotides: TGTGCCAGCAGCTTGTTCGGGGTCAATTCACCCCTCCACTTT. Protein product: CASSLFGVNSPLHF.

The chain is built from TRBV14 and TRBJ2-7, with TRBD1 matching over 8 bases. From germline, CDR1 is SGHDN and CDR2 FVKESK. J gave up 3 bases and V 5 bases, and 3 bases lay outside the gene matches. The CDR3 has 13 amino acids. CDR3: CASSEDRDYEQYF. The CDR3 DNA follows: TGTGCCAGCAGCGAGGACAGGGACTACGAGCAGTACTTC.

The chain couples TRBV9 to TRBJ2-1, with 11 bases aligning to TRBD2. The CDR3 has 18 amino acids. Germline loops: CDR1 SGDLS, CDR2 YYNGEE. Germline trimming cut 4 bases from V and 1 base from J; bases unmatched to any gene: 10. The CDR3 sequence: CASSPPTGLADSYNEQFF. In nucleotides, the CDR3 is TGTGCCAGCAGCCCACCCACGGGACTAGCGGATTCCTACAATGAGCAGTTCTTC.

The chain is built from TRBV2 and TRBJ1-3; D remains ambiguous. Germline CDR1 reads SNHLY; CDR2 reads FYNNEI. The CDR3 is made up of 13 amino acids. CDR3 DNA sequence: TGTGCACGCGCCAGGCCCTCTGGAAACACCATATATTTT. Protein: CARARPSGNTIYF.

The chain couples TRBV5-1 to TRBJ2-7; D may be TRBD2 (7 bases). CDR3 length: 15 residues. V lost 4 bases and J 5 bases, leaving 19 bases between the germline ends. Germline CDR1 and CDR2: SGHRS and YFSETQ. The CDR3 nucleotides read TGCGCCAGCAGCCGTTCGGGGGGCTTGTTTGACGAGCAGTACTTC. Amino acids: CASSRSGGLFDEQYF.

The chain uses TRBV6-2 or TRBV6-3 and TRBJ2-3; D may be TRBD2 (5 bases). The V and J ends lost 5 bases and 4 bases respectively, with 13 bases between them. Germline V gene sequence: CDR1 MNHEY, CDR2 SVGEGT. CDR3 length: 14 amino acids. The DNA for the CDR3 is TGTGCCAGCAGTCATAGAAGACTACCAGATACGCAGTATTTT. It translates to CASSHRRLPDTQYF.

In its sample, this clone was seen a few times. The J gene is TRBJ2-5, the V gene TRBV18; D is possibly TRBD1 (5 bases). Looked up from germline, CDR1 is KGHSH and CDR2 is LQKENI. V was pared by 3 bases and J by 4 bases, with 9 bases between. The CDR3 runs 13 residues. This CDR3 is CASSPRQRETQYF. Written as DNA, the CDR3 is TGTGCCAGCTCACCGAGACAGAGAGAGACCCAGTACTTC.

The chain carries TRBV2 and TRBJ2-4, with D possibly TRBD2 on 6 matching bases. The germline V gene has CDR1 SNHLY and CDR2 FYNNEI. With 0 bases removed from V and 0 bases from J, the gap between germline ends came to 15 bases. The CDR3 extends over 18 amino acids. For the CDR3, the DNA is TGTGCCAGCAGTGAAGCACATGGGGGGACCTTAGCCAAAAACATTCAGTACTTC. Translated: CASSEAHGGTLAKNIQYF.

The V gene is TRBV29-1, the J gene TRBJ2-7; D gene uncertain. V was shortened by 7 bases and J by 0 bases, with 7 bases between the two germline ends. The CDR3 spans 11 residues. Germline V lookup: CDR1 SQVTM, CDR2 ANQGSEA. Written as DNA, the CDR3 is TGCAGCGGGCGGTACTCCTACGAGCAGTACTTC. Amino acids: CSGRYSYEQYF.

The chain joins TRBV24-1 to TRBJ1-2, with D perhaps matching TRBD1 (6 bases). Germline V gene lookup returns CDR1 KGHDR and CDR2 SFDVKD. V lost 9 bases and J 7 bases, leaving 17 bases between the germline ends. The CDR3 extends over 13 amino acids. CDR3 region: CATRAGEWGGYTF. In DNA, the CDR3 is TGTGCCACCCGGGCAGGGGAGTGGGGTGGCTACACCTTC.

This clone was observed a single time. The chain has TRBV29-1 and TRBJ1-3; D gene unclear. CDR1 and CDR2 from the germline V gene are SQVTM and ANQGSEA. The germline V and J ends were trimmed by 1 base and 7 bases, with 14 bases remaining between them. The CDR3 is 14 residues long. CDR3 nucleotide sequence: TGCAGCGTTGAAGTGGCAGAGAGGCCCAACACCATATATTTT. Encoded protein: CSVEVAERPNTIYF.

The V and J genes are TRBV3-1 (or the pseudogene TRBV3-2) and TRBJ2-7, with a possible D match to TRBD2 (6 bases). The CDR3 runs to 16 residues. Germline CDR1 is LGHDT and CDR2 is YNNKEL (reference sequence). The ends were cut back, 3 bases at V and 1 base at J, with 16 bases in the middle. CDR3 protein: CASSQSHGGGSYEQYF. In DNA, the CDR3 is TGTGCCAGCAGCCAGTCCCATGGGGGAGGTTCCTACGAGCAGTACTTC.

The rearrangement links TRBV19 to TRBJ1-4; no clear D. The V and J ends lost 8 bases and 5 bases respectively, with 12 bases between them. The CDR3 extends over 13 amino acids. Germline values: CDR1 LNHDA, CDR2 SQIVND (reference sequence). The CDR3 DNA reads as TGTGCCAGTCCTACCCGGGGAAATGAAAAACTGTTTTTT. Translation: CASPTRGNEKLFF.

The genes are TRBV9 and TRBJ2-7; TRBD1 aligns across 8 bases. J gave up 6 bases and V 0 bases, and 5 bases lay outside the gene matches. CDR1 and CDR2 (germline): SGDLS, YYNGEE. This CDR3 contains 14 residues. CDR3 sequence reads: CASSVVETGVEQYF. CDR3 bases: TGTGCCAGCAGCGTAGTTGAGACAGGGGTCGAGCAGTACTTC.

This clone appeared once. This rearrangement joins TRBV6-1 to TRBJ1-3; tentatively, D is TRBD1 (5 bases). From germline, CDR1 is MNHNS and CDR2 SASEGT. Trimming shortened V by 0 bases and J by 7 bases, and 10 bases separated the two germline ends. This CDR3 has 14 amino acids. In nucleotides, the CDR3 is TGTGCCAGCAGTGAAGCAATCAGGGCCAACACCATATATTTT. Translating gives CASSEAIRANTIYF.

The chain employs TRBV6-5 and TRBJ2-7; perhaps TRBD2 as D (5 bases). Germline V gives CDR1 MNHEY, CDR2 SVGAGI. The CDR3 is made up of 16 amino acids. Trimming took off 0 bases at V and 0 bases at J, with 12 bases between the two ends. This CDR3 is CASSYSGSSSSYEQYF. CDR3 bases: TGTGCCAGCAGTTACTCGGGGAGTTCCAGCTCCTACGAGCAGTACTTC.

Note on this clone: A junction end diverges from the germline sequence, so it may reflect a read error. The chain links TRBV7-7 to TRBJ2-5; D is undetermined. This CDR3 has 14 amino acids. CDR1 and CDR2 from the germline V gene are SSHAT and FNYEAQ (reference sequence). CDR3 amino acids: CASSATTSQETQYF. CDR3 bases: TGTGCTAGCAGCGCGACGACAAGTCAAGAGACCCAGTACTTC.

The gene calls are TRBV7-2 and TRBJ1-5; 9 bases fit TRBD1. The V and J ends lost 1 base and 1 base, in that order; junction bases with no gene match: 5. The CDR3 spans 17 residues. Germline CDR1 is SGHTA and CDR2 is FQGNSA. The CDR3 sequence: CASSLVGQGGSNQPQHF. CDR3 DNA sequence: TGTGCCAGCAGCTTAGTGGGACAGGGAGGAAGCAATCAGCCCCAGCATTTT.

CDR3: CASSFGGETQYF. CDR3 DNA: TGTGCCAGCAGCTTCGGTGGAGAGACCCAGTACTTC. The V and J genes are TRBV5-4 and TRBJ2-5; D gene ambiguous. The CDR3 has 12 residues. Trimming cost V 2 bases and J 4 bases, with 6 bases left between them. From germline, CDR1 is SGHNT and CDR2 YYREEE (reference sequence).